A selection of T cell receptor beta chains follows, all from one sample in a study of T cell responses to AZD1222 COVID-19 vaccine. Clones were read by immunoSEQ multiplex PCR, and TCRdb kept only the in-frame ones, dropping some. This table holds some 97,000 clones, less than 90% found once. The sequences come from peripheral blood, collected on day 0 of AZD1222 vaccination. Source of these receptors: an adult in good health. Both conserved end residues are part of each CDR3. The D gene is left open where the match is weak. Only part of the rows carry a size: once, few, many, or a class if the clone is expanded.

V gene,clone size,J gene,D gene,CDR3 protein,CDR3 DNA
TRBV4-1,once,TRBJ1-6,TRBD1,CASSQQDRVNSPLHF,TGCGCCAGCAGCCAACAAGACAGGGTCAATTCACCCCTCCACTTT
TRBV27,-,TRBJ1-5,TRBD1,CASSLYPGGVRNQPQHF,TGTGCCAGCAGTTTATACCCAGGGGGCGTACGGAATCAGCCCCAGCATTTT
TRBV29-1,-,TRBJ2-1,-,CSVLGGEQYEQFF,TGCAGCGTTCTGGGCGGGGAGCAGTATGAGCAGTTCTTC
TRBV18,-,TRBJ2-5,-,CASSPGLIKETQYF,TGTGCCAGCTCACCGGGGCTAATTAAAGAGACCCAGTACTTC
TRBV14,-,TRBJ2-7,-,CASSQLQTVTNNEQYF,TGTGCCAGCAGCCAACTACAGACAGTTACCAACAACGAGCAGTACTTC
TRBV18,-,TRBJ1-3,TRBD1,CASSPGQPLIGNTIYF,TGTGCCAGCTCACCGGGACAGCCCCTCATCGGAAACACCATATATTTT
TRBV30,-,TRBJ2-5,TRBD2,CAWSERLAGETQYF,TGTGCCTGGAGTGAACGACTAGCGGGAGAGACCCAGTACTTC
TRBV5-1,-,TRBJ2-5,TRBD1,CASSLGTGVETQYF,TGCGCCAGCAGCTTGGGGACAGGGGTGGAGACCCAGTACTTC
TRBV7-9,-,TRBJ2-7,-,CASSLTGGGSSYEQYF,TGTGCCAGCAGCTTGACTGGGGGAGGAAGCTCCTACGAGCAGTACTTC
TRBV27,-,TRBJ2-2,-,CASSLGPPYTGELFF,TGTGCCAGCAGTTTAGGGCCTCCGTACACCGGGGAGCTGTTTTTT
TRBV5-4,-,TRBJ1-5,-,CASSLDNQPQHF,TGTGCCAGCAGCTTGGACAATCAGCCCCAGCATTTT
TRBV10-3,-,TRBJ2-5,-,CAISVTSREETQYF,TGTGCCATCAGTGTAACCAGCAGGGAAGAGACCCAGTACTTC
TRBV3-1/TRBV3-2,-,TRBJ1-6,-,CASSQVVGFRNSPLHF,TGTGCCAGCAGCCAAGTAGTGGGTTTTCGTAATTCACCCCTCCACTTT
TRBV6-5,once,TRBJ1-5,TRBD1,CASSPRQGNQPQHF,TGTGCCAGCAGTCCCCGACAGGGAAATCAGCCCCAGCATTTT
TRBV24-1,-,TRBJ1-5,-,CATSDPGTQNSNQPQHF,TGTGCCACCAGTGACCCCGGGACCCAAAATAGCAATCAGCCCCAGCATTTT
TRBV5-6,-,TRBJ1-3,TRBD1,CASSRGTDGNTIYF,TGTGCCAGCAGCCGGGGGACAGATGGAAACACCATATATTTT
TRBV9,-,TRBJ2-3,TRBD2,CASSVVTSEADTQYF,TGTGCCAGCAGCGTAGTGACTAGCGAGGCGGATACGCAGTATTTT
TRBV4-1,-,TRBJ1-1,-,CASSQGILRGSLRTEAFF,TGCGCCAGCAGCCAAGGTATTTTGAGGGGGTCACTACGGACTGAAGCTTTCTTT
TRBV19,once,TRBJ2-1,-,CASKSVMAGMDNEQFF,TGTGCCAGTAAGAGCGTGATGGCAGGGATGGACAATGAGCAGTTCTTC
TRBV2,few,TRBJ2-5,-,CASSFARANFGETQYF,TGTGCCAGCAGCTTCGCCCGGGCGAACTTCGGGGAGACCCAGTACTTC
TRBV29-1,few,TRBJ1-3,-,CSVEEVGGGNTIYF,TGCAGCGTTGAAGAAGTCGGGGGCGGAAACACCATATATTTT
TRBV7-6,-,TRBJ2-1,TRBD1,CASSLSGTAYYNEQFF,TGTGCCAGCAGCTTATCCGGGACAGCTTACTACAATGAGCAGTTCTTC
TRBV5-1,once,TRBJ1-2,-,CASSAGTLGNGYTF,TGCGCCAGCAGCGCCGGGACGCTGGGGAATGGCTACACCTTC
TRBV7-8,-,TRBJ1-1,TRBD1,CASSFRGLGVAFF,TGTGCCAGCAGCTTCAGGGGGCTGGGGGTAGCTTTCTTT
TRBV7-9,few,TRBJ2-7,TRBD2,CASSSSGRRGEQYF,TGTGCCAGCAGCTCGAGCGGGAGGAGGGGCGAGCAGTACTTC
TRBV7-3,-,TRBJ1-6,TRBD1,CASSLTGRGLRSPLHF,TGTGCCAGCAGCTTAACGGGCAGGGGGCTAAGATCACCCCTCCACTTT
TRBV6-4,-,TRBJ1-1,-,CASSDSGGVRTEAFF,TGTGCCAGCAGTGACTCAGGAGGGGTTCGAACTGAAGCTTTCTTT
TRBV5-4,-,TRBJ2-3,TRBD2,CASSFRGLAEITDTQYF,TGTGCCAGCAGCTTCCGGGGACTAGCGGAAATCACAGATACGCAGTATTTT
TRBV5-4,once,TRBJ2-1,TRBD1,CASSRDRGRGNEQFF,TGTGCCAGCAGCCGCGACAGGGGTCGAGGCAATGAGCAGTTCTTC
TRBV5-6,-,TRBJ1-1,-,CASSFGMADSEAFF,TGTGCCAGCAGTTTCGGGATGGCCGACTCTGAAGCTTTCTTT
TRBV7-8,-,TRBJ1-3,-,CASSLWSGARRRNTIYF,TGTGCCAGCAGCCTTTGGAGCGGGGCTCGACGGAGAAACACCATATATTTT
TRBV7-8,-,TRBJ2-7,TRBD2,CASSLRGLDSYEQYF,TGTGCCAGCAGCCTAAGGGGACTAGACTCCTACGAGCAGTACTTC
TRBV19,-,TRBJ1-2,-,CASIGGIYGYTF,TGTGCCAGTATTGGGGGGATCTATGGCTACACCTTC
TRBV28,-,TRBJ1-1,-,CASMRANLNTEAFF,TGTGCCAGCATGCGAGCTAATCTGAACACTGAAGCTTTCTTT
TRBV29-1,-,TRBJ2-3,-,CSVEPTDTQYF,TGCAGCGTTGAACCAACAGATACGCAGTATTTT
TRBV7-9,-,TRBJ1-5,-,CASSYSNQPQHF,TGTGCCAGCAGCTATAGCAATCAGCCCCAGCATTTT
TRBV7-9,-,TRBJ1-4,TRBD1,CASSSHWTGLGEKLFF,TGTGCCAGCAGCTCCCACTGGACAGGGCTGGGGGAAAAACTGTTTTTT
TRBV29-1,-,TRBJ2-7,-,CSVEGGTQTPYEQYF,TGCAGCGTTGAAGGTGGGACACAAACACCCTACGAGCAGTACTTC
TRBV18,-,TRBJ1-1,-,CASSPPGTGSYTEAFF,TGTGCCAGCTCACCACCGGGCACAGGGTCATACACTGAAGCTTTCTTT
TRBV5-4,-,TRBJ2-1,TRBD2,CASSLTSGSYNEQFF,TGTGCCAGCAGCTTGACTAGCGGCTCCTACAATGAGCAGTTCTTC
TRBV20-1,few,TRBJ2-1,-,CSVQSYNEQFF,TGCAGTGTGCAGTCCTACAATGAGCAGTTCTTC
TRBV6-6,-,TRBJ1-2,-,CATAPGRGYTF,TGTGCCACTGCCCCGGGTCGCGGCTACACCTTC
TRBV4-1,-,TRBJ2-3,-,CASSQDRDTDTQYF,TGCGCCAGCAGCCAAGATAGAGACACAGATACGCAGTATTTT
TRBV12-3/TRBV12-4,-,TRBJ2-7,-,CASSPGGAGEQYF,TGTGCCAGCAGTCCCGGGGGTGCGGGCGAGCAGTACTTC
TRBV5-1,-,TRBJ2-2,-,CASSFTSKTGELFF,TGCGCCAGCAGCTTTACTAGCAAGACCGGGGAGCTGTTTTTT
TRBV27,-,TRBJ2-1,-,CASSLLAAGYNEQFF,TGTGCCAGCAGTTTATTAGCCGCAGGGTACAATGAGCAGTTCTTC